These 6 T cell receptor beta chains share one sample of origin, sequenced in a study of T cell responses to AZD1222 COVID-19 vaccine. Generated by immunoSEQ multiplex PCR, the TCRdb table keeps only in-frame clones and is missing some. The sample lists about 150,000 clones, more than 85% occurring once. The sequences come from peripheral blood, collected 28 days after the second AZD1222 dose. Receptor source: an adult who received the AZD1222 COVID-19 vaccine.

A remark on this clone: The junction departs from the called germline gene at one end, perhaps through a read error. V and J are TRBV7-3 and TRBJ2-1; no clear D. Germline loops: CDR1 SGHTA, CDR2 FQGTGA. This CDR3 is built from 13 residues. DNA for the CDR3: TGTGCCAGCAGCTTGGCTAGTAAAAATGAGCAGGTCTTC. As protein: CASSLASKNEQVF.

This sequence joins TRBV28 and TRBJ2-3; 8 nucleotides line up with TRBD2. V gave up 3 bases and J gave up 1 base; unmatched junction bases: 3. Germline loops: CDR1 MDHEN, CDR2 SYDVKM. CDR3 length equals 15 residues. CDR3 sequence: CASSFSGIGTDTQYF. The CDR3 DNA reads TGTGCCAGCAGTTTTAGCGGGATCGGCACAGATACGCAGTATTTT. The full variable domain, in which reference TRBV28 and TRBJ2-3 provide the parts outside the CDR3, is DVKVTQSSRYLVKRTGEKVFLECVQDMDHENMFWYRQDPGLGLRLIYFSYDVKMKEKGDIPEGYSVSREKKERFSLILESASTNQTSMYLCASSFSGIGTDTQYFGPGTRLTVL.

The chain links TRBV28 to TRBJ1-2; 7 bases match TRBD1. V shed 6 bases and J 5 bases; nucleotides not matched to a gene: 6. Germline-derived CDR1 and CDR2 are MDHEN and SYDVKM. The length of the CDR3 is 13 residues. The CDR3 is CASRTGAPYGYTF. Here the CDR3 DNA reads TGTGCCAGCAGAACAGGGGCCCCTTATGGCTACACCTTC.

The chain is built from TRBV18 and TRBJ1-5; D is unresolved. Germline V gives CDR1 KGHSH, CDR2 LQKENI. This CDR3 comprises 15 residues. V lost 3 bases, J lost 4 bases, and 13 bases lay in between. In DNA, the CDR3 is TGTGCCAGCTCACCCTCGGCCCAGAGAAATCAGCCCCAGCATTTT. Protein sequence: CASSPSAQRNQPQHF. Using reference TRBV18 and TRBJ1-5 for the parts outside the CDR3, the full variable domain is NAGVMQNPRHLVRRRGQEARLRCSPMKGHSHVYWYRQLPEEGLKFMVYLQKENIIDESGMPKERFSAEFPKEGPSILRIQQVVRGDSAAYFCASSPSAQRNQPQHFGDGTRLSIL.

The V call is TRBV25-1, the J call TRBJ2-5, with 10 bases that match TRBD1. This CDR3 is built from 18 residues. J gave up 2 bases and V 5 bases, and 14 bases lay outside the gene matches. CDR1 and CDR2 from the germline V gene are MGHDK and SYGVNS. Written as DNA, the CDR3 is TGTGCCAGCAGTAAAGGATTGGGACAGGGGCTCGGGCAAGAGACCCAGTACTTC. The encoded protein is CASSKGLGQGLGQETQYF.

This clone was seen a single time. V gene TRBV13 combines with J gene TRBJ1-2, with 8 bases identical to TRBD1. CDR1 and CDR2 (germline): PRHDT, FYEKMQ (reference sequence). V shed 2 bases, J shed 4 bases, and the junction held 6 bases outside the gene matches. CDR3 length equals 15 residues. CDR3 DNA sequence: TGTGCCAGCAGCTTACCTCAGGGGGCGAGCTATGGCTACACCTTC. Its protein product is CASSLPQGASYGYTF.